This is a list of T cell receptor beta chains from one sample in a study of T-cell memory formation after mild COVID-19. One entry per CDR3 protein, called by TCRdb with MiXCR from the 5' RACE reads. This table has 550,000 to 650,000 distinct CDR3 sequences, 15% to 20% appearing once. The sequenced sample consisted of PBMCs or a T cell subset sorted from them (not recorded which). These receptor sequences come from an adult woman who had mild COVID-19 (a few samples of this study predate the infection). Cell type and time point are not known. Both conserved end residues are part of each CDR3. A D gene is named only where the DNA matches it firmly. A clone size is listed for some rows: how often the clone was seen (once, few, many), or a class if it is expanded.

cdr3_aa v_call clone_size d_call
CASSVGRYTDTQYF TRBV9 few -
CASSLRAGPETQYF TRBV7-6 - TRBD2
CASSSATGTGPTDTQYF TRBV5-5 few TRBD1
CASRSGRAVGNEQFF TRBV2 - TRBD2
CSARHGATQETQYF TRBV20-1 many -
CASSLGLDTEAFF TRBV11-2 many -
CASSYSGKRTYEQYF TRBV6-5 few TRBD2
CASSQFPDTQYF TRBV7-9 few -
CASSLGGTGPMNTEAFF TRBV11-2 - TRBD1
CAWSGFSYNEQFF TRBV30 few -
CASSQETLDSYTGELFF TRBV4-1 many -
CASSLEWGDPGYTF TRBV5-1 few -
CASSLAGTGGLYEQYF TRBV12-3/TRBV12-4 few TRBD1
CASSQVQTSGSTDTQYF TRBV4-3 many TRBD2
CSARDPSGYTF TRBV20-1 many -
CSARTGLGNTIYF TRBV20-1 many -
CAHGAVTGELFF TRBV25-1 few -
CAIRDQTVLGTNTEAFF TRBV10-3 - -
CASSSGLAATNEQFF TRBV5-4 - TRBD2
CAIRGQGCGEQYF TRBV10-3 - TRBD1
CASSQDRTANYGYTF TRBV3-1 - TRBD1
CASSLTSRGANTQYF TRBV7-3 - -
CASSYAGGGPQHF TRBV12-3/TRBV12-4 - -
CASSQRTSGISYEQYF TRBV14 - TRBD2
CASSVAGRETQYF TRBV25-1 - -
CASSLKQGNTEAFF TRBV7-6 few -
CATSRLAGGLTGELFF TRBV15 few TRBD2
CASSLKKDRVGPSNYGYTF TRBV7-9 few TRBD1
CASSPLSGGYEQYF TRBV12-3/TRBV12-4 many -
CASMTEKGSPLHF TRBV2 few -
CASSNAWWGAAGYTF TRBV12-3/TRBV12-4 - -
CASIKSGGIQETQYF TRBV7-9 - -
CASSPWTNEKLFF TRBV5-5 once -
CASRLKVTYEQYF TRBV5-1 - -
CAVWGDGEQYF TRBV6-2/TRBV6-3 - -
CATSRDFGFVQNTEAFF TRBV15 - -
CASSLVSRPVASSGGFEFF TRBV7-8 many TRBD2
CASSLTPPSWTSGAYNEQFF TRBV7-3 - TRBD2
CASSLGPREKLFF TRBV5-6 few -
CASSPSGLYEQYF TRBV7-3 many -
CASSYSLAGGSSYEQYF TRBV6-2/TRBV6-3 - TRBD2
CASSFLAGPYNEQFF TRBV5-5 few TRBD2
CASSLRLTAYEQYF TRBV12-3/TRBV12-4 few -
CATSDRLAGNNEQFF TRBV24-1 - TRBD2
CASSPRDRVISGGNVLTF TRBV7-9 - TRBD1
CASSFLSGGSTDTQYF TRBV5-1 - TRBD2
CASSVGELAGHNEQFF TRBV7-6 few TRBD2
CASSLKGLYEQYF TRBV7-8 - -
CASSQLGAPQETQYF TRBV14 - -
CATSDPPRTSGWQDTQYF TRBV24-1 few TRBD2
CASSRGARVGTDTQYF TRBV7-6 - -
CASSLVVPGQGVLRGYTF TRBV7-2 few TRBD1
CASSPQADEQYF TRBV7-8 - -
CASRHDGQNNYGYTF TRBV7-2 few -
CASRFSGGPDTQYF TRBV27 few TRBD2
CASSPSSSGANVLTF TRBV9 - -
CASSVGEAGGGHEQFF TRBV9 many TRBD2
CASSVGGGSQETQYF TRBV9 few TRBD2
CASSPTSGRPDTQYF TRBV6-4 - TRBD2